This TCR beta chain appears in the sequencing data of a study of T cells in Graves' hyperthyroidism and ophthalmopathy. RNA transcripts yielded amplified TCR beta CDR3 regions. The HTBI primer set drove a first-round RT-PCR of the TCR CDR3. TCRdb reanalysed the multiplex PCR reads using MiXCR and keeps one entry per CDR3 protein. The sample yields some 720,000 distinct CDR3 sequences, about a sixth seen once. J lost 2 bases, V lost 5 bases, and 8 bases had no gene match. The CDR3 runs to 15 residues. Germline V gives CDR1 MDHEN, CDR2 SYDVKM. Sequenced: blood. The TCR originated in a man aged 18-30 years with Graves' hyperthyroidism. The rearrangement uses TRBV28 and TRBJ2-7, with TRBD2 matching over 8 bases. The CDR3 nucleotides read TGTGCCAGCAGTCCTCCGACTAGCGCAACCTACGAGCAGTACTTC. This sequence encodes CASSPPTSATYEQYF.